A selection of T cell receptor beta chains follows, all from one sample in a study of beta chain features in type 1 diabetes. Generated by immunoSEQ multiplex PCR, the TCRdb table keeps only in-frame clones and is missing some. The table includes 600,000 to 650,000 clones, 15% to 19% detected once. Input material: naive CD4+ T cells from blood. Receptors were obtained from a man aged 18 to 29 in good health. Each CDR3 is given with its conserved first and last residue. Each record gives: J gene, clone size, V gene, CDR3 length, D gene, CDR3 DNA, CDR3 protein. The D gene is left open where the match is weak. The size field is filled for only some rows; it gives once, few, many or a size class.

TRBJ1-1,-,TRBV30,12,-,TGTGCCTGGAGTCCGGGCCAGGGCAGAGCTTTCTTT,CAWSPGQGRAFF
TRBJ2-7,-,TRBV28,14,TRBD1,TGTGCCAGCAGTTTACTGGGACAGGTCCACGAGCAGTACTTC,CASSLLGQVHEQYF
TRBJ1-2,-,TRBV6-6,16,TRBD1,TGTGCCAGCAGTTACCGGGACAGGTCCCGTCGTTATGGCTACACCTTC,CASSYRDRSRRYGYTF
TRBJ2-3,-,TRBV10-3,11,-,TGTGCCATCAGGGTCACAGATACGCAGTATTTT,CAIRVTDTQYF
TRBJ2-3,-,TRBV5-1,15,-,TGCGCCAGCAGCTTCGGGGGATCTAGCACAGATACGCAGTATTTT,CASSFGGSSTDTQYF
TRBJ1-2,few,TRBV7-2,12,-,TGTGCCAGCAGCCTGACAGAGTATGGCTACACCTTC,CASSLTEYGYTF
TRBJ2-6,few,TRBV4-3,15,TRBD1,TGCGCCAGCGGACAGGGGGCAGGTGGGGCCAACGTCCTGACTTTC,CASGQGAGGANVLTF
TRBJ1-2,few,TRBV5-6,11,-,TGTGCCAGCAGCTTTTGGGGGGACTACACCTTC,CASSFWGDYTF
TRBJ2-7,few,TRBV5-1,14,-,TGCGCCAGCAGCAGGGGTGGGCTGGACTACGAGCAGTACTTC,CASSRGGLDYEQYF
TRBJ2-1,few,TRBV11-1,14,-,TGTGCCAGCAGCTCCTCGGACCATTACAATGAGCAGTTCTTC,CASSSSDHYNEQFF
TRBJ2-1,few,TRBV18,18,TRBD2,TGTGCCAGCTCACCACTAACTAGCGGGCGGAGCTCCTACAATGAGCAGTTCTTC,CASSPLTSGRSSYNEQFF
TRBJ1-5,-,TRBV28,13,TRBD1,TGTGCCAGCAGACAGGGGGCCCATCAGCCCCAGCATTTT,CASRQGAHQPQHF
TRBJ2-3,few,TRBV12-5,16,TRBD2,TGTGCTAGTGGCCCTGGGACTAGCGGGCATACTGATACGCAGTATTTT,CASGPGTSGHTDTQYF
TRBJ2-2,-,TRBV29-1,13,-,TGCAGCGTTGAAGAAAGGGGTACCGGGGAGCTGTTTTTT,CSVEERGTGELFF
TRBJ2-2,-,TRBV28,12,-,TGTGCCAGCAGTTTCCCCGCCGGGGAGCTGTTTTTT,CASSFPAGELFF
TRBJ1-1,-,TRBV5-4,15,-,TGTGCCAGCAGCTTGGCTGGGACTAGGCTCACTGAAGCTTTCTTT,CASSLAGTRLTEAFF
TRBJ2-5,few,TRBV9,14,-,TGTGCCAGCAGCGTAGCCGCAACCCAAGAGACCCAGTACTTC,CASSVAATQETQYF
TRBJ1-1,few,TRBV2,14,-,TGTGCCAGCAGTGAACAGGGGACACGCGCTGAAGCTTTCTTT,CASSEQGTRAEAFF
TRBJ2-1,-,TRBV9,13,-,TGTGCCAGCAGCGTAGCCTCCTACAATGAGCAGTTCTTC,CASSVASYNEQFF
TRBJ2-3,-,TRBV6-5,16,TRBD1,TGTGCCAGCAGTTACTCCGGGACAGGGAGCACAGATACGCAGTATTTT,CASSYSGTGSTDTQYF
TRBJ1-1,-,TRBV30,14,-,TGTGCCTGGAGGGGAAAGGGACGTCTTGTTGAAGCTTTCTTT,CAWRGKGRLVEAFF
TRBJ2-3,-,TRBV20-1,11,-,TGCAGTGCTAGAGATGCCTACTGGCAGTATTTT,CSARDAYWQYF
TRBJ1-2,few,TRBV29-1,12,TRBD1,TGCAGCGCCAGACAGGGGAACTATGGCTACACCTTC,CSARQGNYGYTF